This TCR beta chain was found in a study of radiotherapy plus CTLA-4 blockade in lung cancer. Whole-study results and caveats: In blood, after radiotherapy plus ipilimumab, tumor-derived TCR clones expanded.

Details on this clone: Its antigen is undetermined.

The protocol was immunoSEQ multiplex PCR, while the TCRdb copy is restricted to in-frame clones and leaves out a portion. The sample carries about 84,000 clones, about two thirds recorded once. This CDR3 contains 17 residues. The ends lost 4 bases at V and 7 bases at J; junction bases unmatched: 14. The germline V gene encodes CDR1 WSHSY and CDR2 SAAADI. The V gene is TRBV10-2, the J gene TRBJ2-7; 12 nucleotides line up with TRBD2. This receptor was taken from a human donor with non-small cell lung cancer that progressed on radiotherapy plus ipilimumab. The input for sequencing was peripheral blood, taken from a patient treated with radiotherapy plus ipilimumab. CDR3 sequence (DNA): TGCGCCAGCAGTGGACCCACTAGCGGGAGGCCCTTGGCGGAGCAGTACTTC. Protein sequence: CASSGPTSGRPLAEQYF.